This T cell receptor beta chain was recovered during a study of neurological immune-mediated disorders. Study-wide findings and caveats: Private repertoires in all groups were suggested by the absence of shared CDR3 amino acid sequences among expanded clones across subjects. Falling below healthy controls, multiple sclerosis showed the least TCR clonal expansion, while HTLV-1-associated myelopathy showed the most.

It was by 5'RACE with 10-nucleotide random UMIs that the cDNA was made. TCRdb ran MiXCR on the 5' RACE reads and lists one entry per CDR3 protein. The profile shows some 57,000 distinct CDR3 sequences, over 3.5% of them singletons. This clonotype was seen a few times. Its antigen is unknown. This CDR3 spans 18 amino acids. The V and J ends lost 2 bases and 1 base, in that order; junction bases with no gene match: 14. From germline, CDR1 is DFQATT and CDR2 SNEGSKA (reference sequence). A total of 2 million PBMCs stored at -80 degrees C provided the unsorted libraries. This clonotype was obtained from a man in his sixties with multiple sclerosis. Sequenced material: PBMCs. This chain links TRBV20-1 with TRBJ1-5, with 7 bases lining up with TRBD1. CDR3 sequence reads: CSARPLGTGVLSNQPQHF. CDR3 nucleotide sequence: TGCAGTGCTAGACCACTGGGAACAGGGGTTTTGAGCAATCAGCCCCAGCATTTT.